Described below is a single TCR beta chain sequence and its context. What it recognizes is unknown. V was cut by 1 base and J by 4 bases, with 11 bases left in between. CDR1 SGHDT and CDR2 YYEEEE come from the germline V gene. The CDR3 runs 14 residues. Libraries were made from TCR beta cDNA, and they carried unique molecular identifiers. Around 500,000 cDNA molecules came from about 1 to 10 million T cells. TCRdb re-derived calls from the PCR reads in MiXCR, one entry per CDR3 protein. This table has 150,000 to 200,000 distinct CDR3 sequences, under 40% appearing once. The data belong to a study of post-analysis software for immune sequencing data. Findings of the study overall: Samples from a shared batch, those prepared together, strongly co-clustered by F measure.

Material: blood, obtained after autologous hematopoietic stem cell transplantation. The chain recombines TRBV5-6 with TRBJ2-5; D possibly corresponds to TRBD1 (5 bases). The source is a girl aged 10 to 17 with multiple sclerosis. The CDR3 spells CASSLYRSRETQYF. For the CDR3, the DNA is TGTGCCAGCAGCTTGTACAGGAGTAGAGAGACCCAGTACTTC.